Listed here is a single TCR beta chain. Sequencing used immunoSEQ multiplex PCR; TCRdb keeps in-frame clones, though not all of them. The table shows about 300,000 clones, with 85% occurring only once. Germline V gene lookup returns CDR1 MNHEY and CDR2 SMNVEV (reference sequence). The V segment lost 6 bases and the J segment 7 bases; nucleotides outside the gene matches: 8. This CDR3 has 14 residues. This sample is part of a study of blood T cell repertoires in COVID-19. The TCR was taken from a woman aged 45-60 years who had recovered from COVID-19. V is TRBV27 and J is TRBJ1-5; 8 positions match TRBD1. The sequenced material came from PBMCs or T cells enriched from blood (not recorded which). The chain's CDR3 is CASRRQGSGQPQHF. Here the CDR3 DNA reads TGTGCCAGCAGGCGACAGGGGTCAGGACAGCCCCAGCATTTT.